The 30 T cell receptor beta chains in this list originate from one sample, sequenced in a study of CD8+ T cells in alopecia areata. As the sequencing template, cDNA was produced by extracting RNA and reverse transcribing it. Produced via immunoSEQ multiplex PCR; TCRdb's table is partial and in-frame only. This set yields roughly 120,000 clones and no singletons; the top ten hold about 20%. Sequencing used lesional skin. Receptors were obtained from a C3H/HeJ mouse with alopecia areata. MHC haplotype of the strain: H2-k.

Note on this clone: The gene symbols are mouse symbols. The CDR3 goes on 4 residues after the read ends, and that part is filled in from the germline J gene. This chain connects TRBV13-3 to TRBJ2-1; TRBD2 is a possible D gene (7 bases). The CDR3 totals 14 residues. V was clipped by 5 bases and J by 0 bases, with 9 bases between them. Looked up from germline, CDR1 is NNHDY and CDR2 is SYVADS. The sequenced CDR3 bases are TGTGCCAGCAGGGGGGGCGATAACTATGCT. It codes for CASRGGDNYA. The full CDR3 reads CASRGGDNYAEQFF.

In its sample, this clone was seen a few times. Genes and germline come from the mouse. The read is 4 residues too short to cover the CDR3 end, so that end is filled in from the germline J gene. The chain is built from TRBV13-3 and TRBJ1-2, with TRBD1 identical over 11 bases. V was pared by 1 base and J by 4 bases, with 6 bases of the junction left unmatched. The germline gives CDR1 NNHDY, CDR2 SYVADS. CDR3 length equals 16 residues. The sequenced part of the CDR3 DNA is TGTGCCAGCAGTGATTGGGGAGGGACAGGGGGCTCC. Its translation is CASSDWGGTGGS. The entire CDR3 is CASSDWGGTGGSDYTF.

As for this clone: Gene names and germline match the mouse. The read finishes 4 residues shy of the CDR3 end, and the germline J gene is used to complete it. This chain joins TRBV1 and TRBJ2-1, with D unresolved. The germline CDR1 and CDR2 sequences are NSQYPW and LRSPGD (reference sequence). V lost 3 bases to trimming and J lost 3 bases, with 6 bases between them. The CDR3 contains 13 residues. The CDR3 region is CTCSASSYAEQFF. The CDR3 bases that were read are TGCACCTGCAGTGCGTCCTCCTATGCT. Looking up the rest from reference TRBV1 and TRBJ2-1 gives the full variable domain: VTLLEQNPRWRLVPRGQAVNLRCILKNSQYPWMSWYQQDLQKQLQWLFTLRSPGDKEVKSLPGADYLATRVTDTELRLQVANMSQGRTLYCTCSASSYAEQFFGPGTRLTVL.

With respect to this clone: The gene symbols are mouse symbols. The read halts 4 residues ahead of the CDR3 end, with the missing end drawn from the germline J gene. J is TRBJ2-5 and V is TRBV19; no definite D call. The CDR3 runs to 15 residues. CDR1 is FNHDT, CDR2 SITEND, per germline (reference sequence). Trimming stripped 1 base from V and 0 bases from J, with 9 bases between. CDR3 region: CASSIIGSNQDTQYF. CDR3 DNA (partial): TGTGCCAGCAGTATAATTGGGTCTAACCAAGAC.

Remarks on this clone: The germline and genes are mouse ones. Sequencing ends 4 residues short of the CDR3 end; the germline J gene provides the rest. This rearrangement joins TRBV13-3 to TRBJ2-7; 8 positions match TRBD2. The length of the CDR3 is 15 residues. With 3 bases clipped from V and 0 bases from J, the junction kept 5 bases outside the gene matches. Per the germline V gene, CDR1 is NNHDY and CDR2 is SYVADS. The sequenced part of the CDR3 DNA is TGTGCCAGCAGTGGGACTGGGCCCTTCTCCTAT. It codes for CASSGTGPFSY. The CDR3 reads in full as CASSGTGPFSYEQYF.

This clone was seen repeatedly, ten times or more. Mouse gene names and germline throughout. The read ends 4 residues early relative to the CDR3; the germline J gene fills the gap. The rearrangement uses TRBV13-3 and TRBJ1-1; D not certain. This CDR3 is 14 amino acids long. CDR1 is NNHDY and CDR2 is SYVADS in the germline V gene. V gave up 0 bases and J gave up 0 bases, with 6 bases separating them. The chain's CDR3 is CASSDVIPNTEVFF. The sequenced part of the CDR3 DNA is TGTGCCAGCAGTGATGTCATTCCAAACACA.

Turning to this clone: Germline and genes here are mouse. Coverage ceases 4 residues before the CDR3 finishes, and the germline J gene fills in the end. J is TRBJ2-5 and V is TRBV13-3; D perhaps matches TRBD1 (6 bases). The CDR3 contains 15 residues. Germline V gives CDR1 NNHDY, CDR2 SYVADS. CDR3 DNA, as far as it was read: TGTGCCAGCAGTGATGCCCCAGGGGAGGGCGAC. Residues: CASSDAPGEGD. The whole CDR3 protein is CASSDAPGEGDTQYF.

As for this clone: Any gene name here is a mouse gene name. The CDR3 end is not reached by the read, which stops 4 residues before it; the germline J gene fills it in. The chain joins TRBV13-3 to TRBJ1-2; no reliable D call. There are 14 residues in the CDR3. Germline CDR1 NNHDY, CDR2 SYVADS. Trimming removed 0 bases from V and 0 bases from J, with 6 bases in between. The CDR3 loop is CASSDALANSDYTF. CDR3 bases read: TGTGCCAGCAGTGATGCTCTTGCAAACTCC.

The sample holds a few counts of this clone. The listed genes are named as in mouse. The read falls 4 residues short of the CDR3 end, and the missing part is taken from the germline J gene. The genes are TRBV1 and TRBJ2-1; D is perhaps TRBD2 (6 bases). Trimming took off 0 bases at V and 2 bases at J, with 11 bases between the two ends. The CDR3 is 16 amino acids. Per germline, CDR1 NSQYPW and CDR2 LRSPGD (reference sequence). The CDR3 here is CTCSADSGGDYAEQFF. CDR3 DNA (partial): TGCACCTGCAGTGCAGATTCGGGGGGAGACTATGCT.

This clone occurred a few times. Gene labels here are mouse ones. The sequenced fragment ends 4 residues before the CDR3 boundary, so the rest is inferred from the germline J gene. V is TRBV13-3 and J is TRBJ1-4; 7 bases line up with TRBD1. With V trimmed by 1 base and J by 2 bases, 5 bases remained unmatched. Germline V lookup: CDR1 NNHDY, CDR2 SYVADS. CDR3 length equals 16 residues. The sequenced part of the CDR3 DNA is TGTGCCAGCAGTGATAAGACGGGACAGTCCAACGAA. Translated: CASSDKTGQSNE. In full, the CDR3 is CASSDKTGQSNERLFF. The full variable domain, in which reference TRBV13-3 and TRBJ1-4 provide the parts outside the CDR3, is EAAVTQSPRSKVAVTGGKVTLSCHQTNNHDYMYWYRQDTGHGLRLIHYSYVADSTEKGDIPDGYKASRPSQENFSLILELASLSQTAVYFCASSDKTGQSNERLFFGHGTKLSVL.

To note about this clone: The gene symbols are mouse symbols. The CDR3 reads CTCSGTGVGDTQYF. The CDR3 DNA, read in part, is TGCACCTGCAGTGGGACAGGGGTTGGGGAC. The rearrangement links TRBV1 to TRBJ2-5; 9 bases align to TRBD1. The CDR3 end falls 4 residues outside the read, so it is completed with the germline J gene. The CDR3 consists of 14 residues. Germline CDR1 is NSQYPW and CDR2 is LRSPGD (reference sequence). The complete variable domain, with remaining parts taken from reference TRBV1 and TRBJ2-5, reads VTLLEQNPRWRLVPRGQAVNLRCILKNSQYPWMSWYQQDLQKQLQWLFTLRSPGDKEVKSLPGADYLATRVTDTELRLQVANMSQGRTLYCTCSGTGVGDTQYFGPGTRLLVL.

This clone was detected ten times or more. Germline and genes: mouse. The read is 4 residues too short to cover the CDR3 end, so that end is filled in from the germline J gene. The chain couples TRBV13-3 to TRBJ2-1; D is unclear. This CDR3 is 13 amino acids long. Germline CDR1 reads NNHDY; CDR2 reads SYVADS. The DNA read from the CDR3 is TGTGCCAGCAGTGATGCAGTCTGGGCT. Its translation: CASSDAVWA. The full CDR3 reads CASSDAVWAEQFF.

In its sample, this clone was seen a few times. Gene names follow the mouse nomenclature. Read data end 4 residues before the CDR3 end; the end is taken from the germline J gene. The chain couples TRBV19 to TRBJ2-7; 11 bases match TRBD2. Germline loops: CDR1 FNHDT, CDR2 SITEND (reference sequence). Trimming cost V 5 bases and J 3 bases; bases outside gene matches: 4. This CDR3 has 14 amino acids. The sequenced part of the CDR3 DNA is TGTGCCAGCAGATCGGGACTGGGGGTCTAT. Amino acids: CASRSGLGVY. The entire CDR3 protein is CASRSGLGVYEQYF.

This clone was counted a few times. Gene names are the mouse ones. The read finishes 4 residues shy of the CDR3 end, and the germline J gene is used to complete it. V usage is TRBV13-3 and J usage is TRBJ2-4, with TRBD2 matching 11 bases. CDR3 length: 16 amino acids. J was trimmed by 0 bases and V by 3 bases; bases with no gene match: 3. Germline CDR1 NNHDY, CDR2 SYVADS. CDR3 DNA (partial): TGTGCCAGCAGTGGGGGACTGGGGGATAGTCAAAAC. It translates to CASSGGLGDSQN. The full CDR3 protein reads CASSGGLGDSQNTLYF. The full variable domain, its missing parts supplied by reference TRBV13-3 and TRBJ2-4, is EAAVTQSPRSKVAVTGGKVTLSCHQTNNHDYMYWYRQDTGHGLRLIHYSYVADSTEKGDIPDGYKASRPSQENFSLILELASLSQTAVYFCASSGGLGDSQNTLYFGAGTRLSVL.

Details on this clone: These gene names are mouse names. The read stops 4 residues short of the end of the CDR3; the missing end is completed from the germline J gene. V and J are TRBV13-3 and TRBJ1-2; 9 bases agree with TRBD1. Germline CDR1 reads NNHDY; CDR2 reads SYVADS. Trimming at V came to 1 base and at J to 2 bases, leaving 3 bases not matched to a gene. The CDR3 extends over 15 amino acids. The CDR3 DNA, read in part, is TGTGCCAGCAGTGATCCCGACAGGGGGAACTCC. As protein: CASSDPDRGNS. The full CDR3 protein reads CASSDPDRGNSDYTF.

On this clone: Genes and germline come from the mouse. The CDR3 goes on 4 residues after the read ends, and that part is filled in from the germline J gene. This chain uses TRBV16 with TRBJ1-4; 7 nucleotides agree with TRBD1. The trim removed 4 bases at V and 3 bases at J, leaving 5 bases unmatched. The CDR3 is 15 residues long. Germline loops: CDR1 SGHSA, CDR2 FRNQAP. The part of the CDR3 DNA that was read is TGTGCAAGCAGCTCTCCGGGACAGACCAACGAA. Translation gives CASSSPGQTNE. The whole CDR3 protein is CASSSPGQTNERLFF.

This clone has only a few counts. Gene and germline names: mouse. The read ends 4 residues early relative to the CDR3; the germline J gene fills the gap. This sequence joins TRBV13-1 and TRBJ2-5, with D perhaps matching TRBD1 (5 bases). Germline loops: CDR1 NSHNY, CDR2 SYGAGN. The CDR3 loop spans 13 amino acids. The CDR3 sequence: CASSDRRQDTQYF. CDR3 DNA (partial): TGTGCCAGCAGTGATCGTCGACAGGAC.

Only a few counts were recorded for this clone. All gene names here are mouse names. The CDR3 extends 4 residues past the end of the read, so its final part is completed from the germline J gene. This chain joins TRBV13-2 and TRBJ2-3; weak D call: TRBD1 (6 bases). The germline V gene encodes CDR1 NNHNN and CDR2 SYGAGS (reference sequence). The CDR3 has 14 residues. V dropped 3 bases and J dropped 1 base, with 9 bases sitting between them. Incomplete CDR3 DNA: TGTGCCAGCGGTGGCAGACAGGGTGCAGAA. Its protein product is CASGGRQGAE. The entire CDR3 is CASGGRQGAETLYF.

This clone has at least ten counts. Gene names denote mouse genes. The read ends 4 residues before the CDR3 terminus; that terminus is restored from the germline J gene. The chain joins TRBV13-3 to TRBJ1-2, with TRBD1 as a possible D gene (5 bases). Trimming shortened V by 0 bases and J by 3 bases, and 12 bases separated the two germline ends. The CDR3 is made up of 15 amino acids. Germline-derived CDR1 and CDR2 are NNHDY and SYVADS. The DNA read from the CDR3 is TGTGCCAGCAGTGATGTTGGGGGATCGGACTCC. It specifies CASSDVGGSDS. The CDR3 reads in full as CASSDVGGSDSDYTF.

Only a few counts were recorded for this clone. The germline and genes are mouse ones. Read coverage stops 4 residues before the CDR3 terminus; the germline J gene supplies the remainder. The V gene is TRBV12-1, the J gene TRBJ1-4, with a weak D call TRBD1 (5 bases). Trimming removed 0 bases at V and 0 bases at J, with 7 bases between. In germline, CDR1 is SGHSN, CDR2 HYEKVE. The CDR3 totals 15 residues. CDR3 residues: CASSLVGVSNERLFF. The sequenced part of the CDR3 DNA is TGTGCCAGCTCTCTCGTGGGGGTTTCCAACGAA.

Of note for this clone: Any gene name here is a mouse gene name. CDR3 sequence reads: CASSVPGQGNYAEQFF. CDR3 DNA (partial): TGTGCCAGCAGTGTTCCGGGACAGGGCAACTATGCT. J is TRBJ2-1 and V is TRBV13-3; 9 bases align to TRBD1. The read finishes 4 residues shy of the CDR3 end, and the germline J gene is used to complete it. CDR1 is NNHDY and CDR2 is SYVADS in the germline V gene. V shed 3 bases and J 1 base; nucleotides not matched to a gene: 5. The CDR3 sequence is 16 residues long.

Points on this clone: The gene names here belong to mouse. With the read ending 4 residues before the CDR3 end, the germline J gene is used to fill in that end. The chain combines TRBV13-3 with TRBJ1-4, with D tentatively TRBD1 (5 bases). Trimming pared 3 bases from V and 3 bases from J, leaving 9 bases between. Per germline, CDR1 NNHDY and CDR2 SYVADS. The CDR3 totals 14 residues. The sequenced part of the CDR3 DNA is TGTGCCAGCAGTGTCCAGGGCACCAACGAA. Protein: CASSVQGTNE. The full-length CDR3 reads as CASSVQGTNERLFF.

This clone was recorded a few times. Gene names refer to mouse genes. The sequence runs out 4 residues before the end of the CDR3; the remainder is reconstructed from the germline J gene. This chain connects TRBV1 to TRBJ2-3, with D maybe TRBD1 (6 bases). V was cut by 1 base and J by 3 bases, with 11 bases left in between. Germline loops: CDR1 NSQYPW, CDR2 LRSPGD (reference sequence). This CDR3 has 15 residues. CDR3 sequence: CTCSAAPQGAETLYF. The part of the CDR3 DNA that was read is TGCACCTGCAGTGCAGCCCCCCAGGGGGCAGAA.

This clone has a handful of counts. The genes are named according to mouse. With the read ending 4 residues before the CDR3 end, the germline J gene is used to fill in that end. The V call is TRBV1, the J call TRBJ2-1; D is ambiguous. Trimming removed 0 bases at V and 3 bases at J, with 6 bases between. This CDR3 is built from 14 residues. CDR1 is NSQYPW, CDR2 LRSPGD, per germline (reference sequence). Partial CDR3 DNA: TGCACCTGCAGTGCAGAGGTCCGCTATGCT. It translates to CTCSAEVRYA. The entire CDR3 is CTCSAEVRYAEQFF. The entire variable domain, with the rest obtained from reference TRBV1 and TRBJ2-1, is as follows: VTLLEQNPRWRLVPRGQAVNLRCILKNSQYPWMSWYQQDLQKQLQWLFTLRSPGDKEVKSLPGADYLATRVTDTELRLQVANMSQGRTLYCTCSAEVRYAEQFFGPGTRLTVL.

To note about this clone: With a much larger clone just one base away, this may be a read error. Gene names and germline match the mouse. The read falls 4 residues short of the CDR3 end, and the missing part is taken from the germline J gene. The V call is TRBV13-1, the J call TRBJ2-3, with TRBD2 matching 8 bases. Looked up from germline, CDR1 is NSHNY and CDR2 is SYGAGN. CDR3 length: 15 amino acids. The V gene end was trimmed by 5 bases and the J gene end by 0 bases; junction bases not matched to a gene: 5. CDR3: CASSPGLASAETLYF. Partial CDR3 DNA: TGTGCCAGCAGCCCGGGACTGGCTAGTGCAGAA.

There are a few counts of this clone. These gene names are mouse names. The read comes to an end 4 residues before the CDR3 does, leaving the germline J gene to fill in the end. The J gene is TRBJ1-1, the V gene TRBV13-3; perhaps TRBD1 as D (5 bases). The CDR3 is 12 amino acids. The V and J ends lost 7 bases and 3 bases respectively, with 10 bases between them. Germline CDR1 and CDR2: NNHDY and SYVADS. The CDR3 protein is CASWQGDTEVFF. Incomplete CDR3 DNA: TGTGCCAGCTGGCAGGGAGACACA.

This clone was detected a few times. Genes and germline come from the mouse. Coverage ceases 4 residues before the CDR3 finishes, and the germline J gene fills in the end. The chain links TRBV13-3 to TRBJ2-7; 11 nucleotides align to TRBD2. The CDR3 totals 13 residues. CDR1 is NNHDY, CDR2 SYVADS, per germline. The CDR3 sequence is CASKRLGGYEQYF. The sequenced part of the CDR3 DNA is TGTGCCAGCAAAAGACTGGGGGGGTAT.

Turning to this clone: Gene names and germline match the mouse. Read sequence stops 4 residues before the CDR3 end, and the germline J gene provides the missing end. The rearrangement uses TRBV13-3 and TRBJ2-7; 9 bases map to TRBD1. V was clipped by 3 bases and J by 1 base; unmatched bases: 5. The CDR3 covers 15 residues. Looked up from germline, CDR1 is NNHDY and CDR2 is SYVADS. The DNA read from the CDR3 is TGTGCCAGCAGTGGCCCGGGACAGGGATCCTAT. Its translation: CASSGPGQGSY. From start to end, the CDR3 is CASSGPGQGSYEQYF.

This clone was seen more than once but under ten times. Gene names denote mouse genes. With the read ending 4 residues before the CDR3 end, the germline J gene is used to fill in that end. The genes are TRBV13-3 and TRBJ2-5; 7 bases align to TRBD1. The CDR3 covers 13 residues. CDR1 NNHDY and CDR2 SYVADS come from the germline V gene. The part of the CDR3 DNA that was read is TGTGCCAGCAGCGACAGGGCAAGGGAC. Protein: CASSDRARD. The whole CDR3 sequence reads CASSDRARDTQYF.

For this clone: Gene names are mouse gene names. The read ends 4 residues shy of where the CDR3 ends; the end is completed using the germline J gene. The rearrangement links TRBV19 to TRBJ2-4; 9 bases fit TRBD2. The CDR3 contains 15 residues. The trim removed 2 bases at V and 0 bases at J, leaving 1 base unmatched. Germline V gene lookup returns CDR1 FNHDT and CDR2 SITEND (reference sequence). CDR3 DNA (partial): TGTGCCAGCAGTATGGGACTGGGTAGTCAAAAC. It yields the protein CASSMGLGSQN. The complete CDR3 sequence is CASSMGLGSQNTLYF.